These T cell receptor beta chains were read from a single sample in a study of response to subunit inactivated influenza vaccine. Each CDR3 protein is one row after TCRdb ran MiXCR on the RT-PCR reads. The table includes a few hundred thousand distinct CDR3 sequences, 7.2% detected once. The source material was PBMCs from blood, sampled less than 25 months after vaccination. These receptors were collected from a man between 45 and 75 years old who received an inactivated influenza vaccine. Both conserved end residues are part of each CDR3. Each record gives: clone size, J gene, V gene, D gene, CDR3 protein, CDR3 DNA. D genes are given only for firm matches. Clone size appears in some rows only: once, few, many, or a class for an expanded clone.

size: -; J: TRBJ2-2; V: TRBV6-2/TRBV6-3; D: -; CDR3: CASGYFNTGELFF; DNA: TGTGCCAGCGGTTATTTTAACACCGGGGAGCTGTTTTTT
size: -; J: TRBJ2-1; V: TRBV2; D: TRBD2; CDR3: CATTGLAGSYNEQFF; DNA: TGTGCCACGACGGGACTAGCGGGTTCCTACAATGAGCAGTTCTTC
size: -; J: TRBJ2-1; V: TRBV7-6; D: -; CDR3: CATRGGYNEQFF; DNA: TGTGCCACCCGGGGTGGCTACAATGAGCAGTTCTTC
size: many; J: TRBJ2-1; V: TRBV14; D: -; CDR3: CASSPGGMQFF; DNA: TGTGCCAGCAGCCCGGGTGGAATGCAGTTCTTC
size: many; J: TRBJ2-7; V: TRBV20-1; D: TRBD2; CDR3: CSASSGRAYEQYF; DNA: TGCAGTGCTTCTAGCGGGAGGGCCTACGAGCAGTACTTC
size: -; J: TRBJ1-6; V: TRBV27; D: -; CDR3: CASSSASRSYNSPLHF; DNA: TGTGCCAGCAGCTCCGCTAGCCGCTCCTATAATTCACCCCTCCACTTT
size: -; J: TRBJ2-3; V: TRBV7-2; D: -; CDR3: CASSLGGSRSTDTQYF; DNA: TGTGCCAGCAGCTTAGGAGGGAGCAGAAGCACAGATACGCAGTATTTT
size: -; J: TRBJ1-3; V: TRBV2; D: -; CDR3: CAGRQDSGNTIYF; DNA: TGTGCCGGCAGACAGGACTCTGGAAACACCATATATTTT
size: -; J: TRBJ2-3; V: TRBV4-1; D: -; CDR3: CASSQGNPGPTDTQYF; DNA: TGCGCCAGCAGCCAAGGGAACCCGGGACCCACAGATACGCAGTATTTT
size: many; J: TRBJ1-4; V: TRBV27; D: TRBD1; CDR3: CASRKTGGEGRGEKLFF; DNA: TGTGCCAGCAGAAAAACAGGGGGCGAAGGACGGGGTGAAAAACTGTTTTTT
size: -; J: TRBJ2-1; V: TRBV12-3/TRBV12-4; D: TRBD2; CDR3: CASRYSSGSYNEQSF; DNA: TGTGCCAGCAGGTACTCTAGCGGCTCCTACAATGAGCAGTCCTTC
size: few; J: TRBJ1-2; V: TRBV7-2; D: -; CDR3: CASSSRGQIGGYTF; DNA: TGTGCCAGCAGCTCACGGGGCCAAATCGGTGGCTACACCTTC
size: many; J: TRBJ2-1; V: TRBV19; D: TRBD2; CDR3: CASSIRGSLAEGNEQFF; DNA: TGTGCCAGTAGTATTCGGGGTAGTCTAGCGGAAGGAAATGAGCAGTTCTTC